This T cell receptor beta chain is drawn from a study of vaccination effects on CD4 cells after COVID-19. Expansion with viral peptide pools was applied to antigen-specific CD4+ T cells by the ViraFEST assay prior to sequencing. Between days 9 and 10 of culture, CD4+ T cells were separated out. Prior SARS-CoV-2 infection was absent in the vaccine recipients, as shown by negative nucleocapsid antibodies. Cultures received IL-2 medium that replaced half the medium on days 3 and 7. In regard to this clone: What it recognizes is unknown.

Germline V gene lookup returns CDR1 KGHSH and CDR2 LQKENI. The ends lost 3 bases at V and 3 bases at J; junction bases unmatched: 11. This CDR3 is built from 17 residues. Clones were read by immunoSEQ multiplex PCR, and TCRdb kept only the in-frame ones, dropping some. The data show under 45,000 clones, under 75% seen once. The J gene is TRBJ1-1, the V gene TRBV18; 9 positions agree with TRBD1. Source: CD4+ T cells from PBMCs cultured with HCoV-OC43 spike peptides, taken before COVID-19 vaccination. Subset here: HCoV-OC43 spike overlapping peptide pool stimulation. This sequence originates from a human donor who received a COVID-19 vaccine. CDR3 nucleotide sequence: TGTGCCAGCTCACCGCGGACAGGGGAGCGAGGGTACACTGAAGCTTTCTTT. Translated: CASSPRTGERGYTEAFF.